The clone carrying this TCR beta chain has more than one count but fewer than ten. The target antigen is unknown. The PCR employed 60 Vbeta primers together with 13 Jbeta primers. The repertoire was sequenced with immunoSEQ multiplex PCR; TCRdb's copy has only in-frame clones and lacks some. The sample includes about 120,000 clones, approximately 75% of them seen just once. The data were obtained in a study of cytomegalovirus exposure and HLA in healthy donors. Notes on the study in general: An analysis done earlier found most TCR beta V segments productive about 87% or about 30% of the time. Published work reported that the classifier diagnosed cytomegalovirus status with high specificity and sensitivity. Sequencing artifact likely explains a cluster of highly shared sequence variants.

With 4 bases clipped from V and 7 bases from J, the junction kept 13 bases outside the gene matches. CDR3 length equals 16 residues. Germline CDR1 is MDHEN and CDR2 is SYDVKM. The source material was PBMCs. The chain couples TRBV28 to TRBJ2-1; TRBD2 agrees at 7 bases. The clonotype comes from a man aged 35-49 years in good health and CMV-seronegative. This CDR3 reads CASSSLSASGTNEQFF. The CDR3 DNA sequence: TGTGCCAGCAGTTCCCTTAGCGCTAGCGGAACGAATGAGCAGTTCTTC. The whole variable domain, remainder taken from reference TRBV28 and TRBJ2-1, is DVKVTQSSRYLVKRTGEKVFLECVQDMDHENMFWYRQDPGLGLRLIYFSYDVKMKEKGDIPEGYSVSREKKERFSLILESASTNQTSMYLCASSSLSASGTNEQFFGPGTRLTVL.